A selection of T cell receptor beta chains follows, all from one sample in a study of radiotherapy plus CTLA-4 blockade in lung cancer. Some clones are missing from TCRdb's copy, which holds only in-frame ones; the method was immunoSEQ multiplex PCR. Altogether about 95,000 clones are present, 83% being singletons, with the ten largest covering over 0.75%. The material was peripheral blood, obtained from a patient treated with radiotherapy plus ipilimumab. Receptor source: a human donor with non-small cell lung cancer who had stable disease on radiotherapy plus ipilimumab. Both conserved end residues are part of each CDR3. A D gene is named only where the DNA matches it firmly. Clone size is shown for a subset of rows, as once, few, many or a class of expanded clone.

D: TRBD1
V: TRBV25-1
J: TRBJ1-1
size: .
CDR3: CASSEDRGPLMNTEAFF
DNA: TGTGCCAGCAGTGAAGACAGGGGCCCCCTAATGAACACTGAAGCTTTCTTT

D: TRBD1
V: TRBV29-1
J: TRBJ2-7
size: .
CDR3: CSVELAGRGLYEQYF
DNA: TGCAGCGTTGAATTGGCTGGCAGGGGGCTCTACGAGCAGTACTTC

D: .
V: TRBV11-2
J: TRBJ1-1
size: .
CDR3: CASSLAGARTEAFF
DNA: TGTGCCAGCAGCTTAGCTGGGGCGCGTACTGAAGCTTTCTTT

D: .
V: TRBV9
J: TRBJ1-1
size: .
CDR3: CASSVIRRETEAFF
DNA: TGTGCCAGCAGCGTAATTAGAAGAGAGACTGAAGCTTTCTTT

D: TRBD2
V: TRBV7-2
J: TRBJ2-1
size: once
CDR3: CASSLIGTSGSYNEQFF
DNA: TGTGCCAGCAGCTTAATTGGTACGAGCGGGAGTTACAATGAGCAGTTCTTC

D: .
V: TRBV5-1
J: TRBJ1-5
size: .
CDR3: CACSLGRAVGNQPQHF
DNA: TGCGCCTGCAGCTTGGGTCGGGCCGTCGGCAATCAGCCCCAGCATTTT

D: .
V: TRBV15
J: TRBJ1-2
size: .
CDR3: CATSRDPRARPPKYGYTF
DNA: TGTGCCACCAGCAGAGATCCCAGGGCCAGGCCACCAAAATATGGCTACACCTTC

D: .
V: TRBV11-3
J: TRBJ2-1
size: .
CDR3: CASSWGYNEQFF
DNA: TGTGCCAGCAGCTGGGGGTACAATGAGCAGTTCTTC

D: TRBD2
V: TRBV30
J: TRBJ2-3
size: .
CDR3: CAWSVGGLAGADTQYF
DNA: TGTGCCTGGAGTGTAGGAGGACTAGCGGGAGCAGATACGCAGTATTTT

D: .
V: TRBV5-8
J: TRBJ2-3
size: .
CDR3: CASSHIFGVGGLFTDTQYF
DNA: TGTGCCAGCAGCCACATTTTTGGTGTGGGGGGACTTTTCACAGATACGCAGTATTTT

D: .
V: TRBV2
J: TRBJ2-1
size: .
CDR3: CASSVDSTKYNEQFF
DNA: TGTGCCAGCAGTGTTGACTCGACGAAGTACAATGAGCAGTTCTTC

D: .
V: TRBV30
J: TRBJ2-7
size: .
CDR3: CAWKTVYEQYF
DNA: TGTGCCTGGAAAACAGTCTACGAGCAGTACTTC

D: .
V: TRBV7-9
J: TRBJ2-7
size: .
CDR3: CASSARQADYEQYF
DNA: TGTGCCAGCAGCGCCCGACAGGCTGATTACGAGCAGTACTTC

D: .
V: TRBV28
J: TRBJ2-5
size: .
CDR3: CASSPGLAQYF
DNA: TGTGCCAGCAGTCCAGGCTTGGCCCAGTACTTC

D: .
V: TRBV7-6
J: TRBJ1-1
size: .
CDR3: CASSLGMNTEAFF
DNA: TGTGCCAGCAGCCTCGGTATGAACACTGAAGCTTTCTTT

D: .
V: TRBV25-1
J: TRBJ2-1
size: once
CDR3: CASRPSRSYNEQFF
DNA: TGTGCCAGCAGACCATCTAGATCCTACAATGAGCAGTTCTTC

D: .
V: TRBV7-9
J: TRBJ1-4
size: .
CDR3: CASSPVPGAPRVKLFF
DNA: TGTGCCAGCAGTCCAGTCCCAGGGGCACCTCGGGTAAAACTGTTTTTT

D: .
V: TRBV27
J: TRBJ1-2
size: .
CDR3: CASSPQGANYGYTF
DNA: TGTGCCAGCAGTCCGCAGGGTGCTAACTATGGCTACACCTTC

D: TRBD1
V: TRBV9
J: TRBJ2-7
size: once
CDR3: CASSSRGTGSYEQYF
DNA: TGTGCCAGCAGCTCCCGAGGGACAGGGAGCTACGAGCAGTACTTC

D: .
V: TRBV6-4
J: TRBJ1-1
size: .
CDR3: CASSDSVRAFF
DNA: TGTGCCAGCAGTGACTCGGTCCGAGCTTTCTTT

D: TRBD2
V: TRBV5-1
J: TRBJ2-1
size: .
CDR3: CASSLVDSGRNEQFF
DNA: TGCGCCAGCAGCTTGGTGGATAGCGGGCGCAATGAGCAGTTCTTC

D: .
V: TRBV2
J: TRBJ2-1
size: .
CDR3: CASAGAYEQFF
DNA: TGTGCCAGCGCAGGGGCGTATGAGCAGTTCTTC

D: TRBD2
V: TRBV19
J: TRBJ2-5
size: .
CDR3: CASSTTSGGAETQYF
DNA: TGTGCCAGTAGTACGACTAGCGGGGGGGCAGAGACCCAGTACTTC

D: .
V: TRBV19
J: TRBJ1-6
size: .
CDR3: CASSIGGTWGGSPLHF
DNA: TGTGCCAGTAGTATAGGCGGGACATGGGGTGGTTCACCCCTCCACTTT

D: .
V: TRBV7-8
J: TRBJ1-2
size: .
CDR3: CASSLRPDGYGYTF
DNA: TGTGCCAGCAGCTTAAGACCGGACGGCTATGGCTACACCTTC

D: .
V: TRBV4-2
J: TRBJ2-5
size: .
CDR3: CASSQGQEGETQYF
DNA: TGTGCCAGCAGCCAGGGCCAAGAAGGCGAGACCCAGTACTTC

D: .
V: TRBV7-2
J: TRBJ1-2
size: .
CDR3: CASSLVVESYGYTF
DNA: TGTGCCAGCAGCTTAGTAGTGGAGAGCTATGGCTACACCTTC

D: .
V: TRBV7-6
J: TRBJ1-2
size: .
CDR3: CASSLGGTNSNYGYTF
DNA: TGTGCCAGCAGCTTAGGGGGGACAAATTCAAACTATGGCTACACCTTC

D: TRBD2
V: TRBV18
J: TRBJ2-3
size: .
CDR3: CASSPPGLAGFSTDTQYF
DNA: TGTGCCAGCTCACCTCCGGGACTAGCGGGATTTAGCACAGATACGCAGTATTTT

D: .
V: TRBV7-6
J: TRBJ2-1
size: .
CDR3: CASSLVGRGLRGTEQFF
DNA: TGTGCCAGCAGCTTAGTGGGGCGGGGGCTCCGAGGAACTGAGCAGTTCTTC

D: .
V: TRBV4-1
J: TRBJ2-7
size: .
CDR3: CASSQAPSRSEQYF
DNA: TGCGCCAGCAGCCAGGCCCCCTCGAGGTCCGAGCAGTACTTC

D: TRBD1
V: TRBV18
J: TRBJ1-5
size: few
CDR3: CASSPNRGYNQPQHF
DNA: TGTGCCAGCTCACCAAACAGGGGCTACAATCAGCCCCAGCATTTT

D: .
V: TRBV14
J: TRBJ1-1
size: .
CDR3: CASSRIGGTEAFF
DNA: TGTGCCAGCAGTCGTATTGGGGGCACTGAAGCTTTCTTT

D: TRBD2
V: TRBV6-1
J: TRBJ2-7
size: .
CDR3: CASSLLLAIGGEQYF
DNA: TGTGCCAGCAGTTTACTACTAGCGATAGGTGGGGAGCAGTACTTC

D: TRBD1
V: TRBV2
J: TRBJ1-1
size: .
CDR3: CASILTGGYTEAFF
DNA: TGTGCCAGCATACTCACAGGGGGGTACACTGAAGCTTTCTTT

D: TRBD1
V: TRBV6-1
J: TRBJ2-7
size: .
CDR3: CASTRGQGASYEQYF
DNA: TGTGCCAGCACCCGGGGACAGGGGGCATCCTACGAGCAGTACTTC

D: .
V: TRBV7-2
J: TRBJ2-7
size: .
CDR3: CASRNRSSYEQYF
DNA: TGTGCCAGCAGAAACAGGTCCAGTTACGAGCAGTACTTC

D: TRBD1
V: TRBV7-3
J: TRBJ2-1
size: once
CDR3: CASSPGQDGLNEQFF
DNA: TGTGCCAGCAGCCCAGGACAGGATGGCCTCAATGAGCAGTTCTTC

D: .
V: TRBV7-3
J: TRBJ1-2
size: .
CDR3: CASSLFGGFGYTF
DNA: TGTGCCAGCAGCTTATTTGGGGGCTTTGGCTACACCTTC

D: .
V: TRBV4-1
J: TRBJ1-5
size: .
CDR3: CASSQEGVQPQHF
DNA: TGCGCCAGCAGCCAAGAAGGGGTTCAGCCCCAGCATTTT

D: .
V: TRBV5-1
J: TRBJ2-3
size: .
CDR3: CASSLGNPDTQYF
DNA: TGCGCCAGCAGCTTGGGGAACCCAGATACGCAGTATTTT

D: TRBD1
V: TRBV5-8
J: TRBJ2-7
size: .
CDR3: CASSLLRGLQLYEQYF
DNA: TGTGCCAGCAGCCTACTCAGGGGGCTCCAGCTCTACGAGCAGTACTTC

D: .
V: TRBV6-4
J: TRBJ1-5
size: .
CDR3: CASSEMGNQPQHF
DNA: TGTGCCAGCAGTGAAATGGGGAATCAGCCCCAGCATTTT

D: .
V: TRBV6-1
J: TRBJ2-1
size: .
CDR3: CASSTGGAGEQFF
DNA: TGTGCCAGCAGTACTGGGGGAGCCGGTGAGCAGTTCTTC

D: TRBD1
V: TRBV5-1
J: TRBJ1-1
size: once
CDR3: CASSSTPTGLHTEAFF
DNA: TGCGCCAGCAGTTCCACCCCGACAGGGTTGCACACTGAAGCTTTCTTT

D: .
V: TRBV19
J: TRBJ1-5
size: .
CDR3: CASTPIPTSWYQPQHF
DNA: TGTGCCAGTACCCCCATCCCCACGTCTTGGTATCAGCCCCAGCATTTT

D: .
V: TRBV5-6
J: TRBJ2-2
size: .
CDR3: CASSLGQNTGELFF
DNA: TGTGCCAGCAGCTTGGGACAAAACACCGGGGAGCTGTTTTTT

D: .
V: TRBV11-2
J: TRBJ1-2
size: .
CDR3: CASSLQGYGYTF
DNA: TGTGCCAGCAGCTTACAGGGCTATGGCTACACCTTC

D: .
V: TRBV10-2
J: TRBJ1-2
size: once
CDR3: CASRDLSPPEGFNYGYTF
DNA: TGCGCCAGCAGGGACCTATCTCCACCCGAGGGGTTCAACTATGGCTACACCTTC

D: .
V: TRBV7-3
J: TRBJ2-7
size: .
CDR3: CASSLKATQYEQYF
DNA: TGTGCCAGCAGCTTAAAGGCTACGCAGTACGAGCAGTACTTC

D: .
V: TRBV7-2
J: TRBJ2-3
size: .
CDR3: CASSPPGRTDTQYF
DNA: TGTGCCAGCAGCCCGCCCGGGAGAACAGATACGCAGTATTTT

D: TRBD2
V: TRBV28
J: TRBJ2-2
size: .
CDR3: CASSSSGLVASGELFF
DNA: TGTGCCAGCAGTTCCTCGGGACTAGTTGCGTCCGGGGAGCTGTTTTTT

D: .
V: TRBV7-6
J: TRBJ1-6
size: once
CDR3: CASSLGGYNSPLHF
DNA: TGTGCCAGCTCCCTAGGGGGGTATAATTCACCCCTCCACTTT

D: .
V: TRBV6-6
J: TRBJ2-5
size: .
CDR3: CASSLTKTQETQYF
DNA: TGTGCCAGCAGTTTGACTAAAACTCAAGAGACCCAGTACTTC

D: .
V: TRBV9
J: TRBJ2-2
size: .
CDR3: CASSVYDRTNTGELFF
DNA: TGTGCCAGCAGCGTATATGATAGGACGAACACCGGGGAGCTGTTTTTT

D: TRBD2
V: TRBV9
J: TRBJ2-1
size: .
CDR3: CASSPLAGGGNEQFF
DNA: TGTGCCAGCAGTCCTCTAGCGGGGGGCGGGAATGAGCAGTTCTTC

D: TRBD1
V: TRBV7-3
J: TRBJ2-3
size: few
CDR3: CASSRGQERRNF
DNA: TGTGCCAGCAGCCGCGGACAGGAAAGGAGGAATTTT

D: TRBD2
V: TRBV18
J: TRBJ2-3
size: .
CDR3: CASSPPLAGADTQYF
DNA: TGTGCCAGCTCACCTCCCCTAGCGGGGGCAGATACGCAGTATTTT